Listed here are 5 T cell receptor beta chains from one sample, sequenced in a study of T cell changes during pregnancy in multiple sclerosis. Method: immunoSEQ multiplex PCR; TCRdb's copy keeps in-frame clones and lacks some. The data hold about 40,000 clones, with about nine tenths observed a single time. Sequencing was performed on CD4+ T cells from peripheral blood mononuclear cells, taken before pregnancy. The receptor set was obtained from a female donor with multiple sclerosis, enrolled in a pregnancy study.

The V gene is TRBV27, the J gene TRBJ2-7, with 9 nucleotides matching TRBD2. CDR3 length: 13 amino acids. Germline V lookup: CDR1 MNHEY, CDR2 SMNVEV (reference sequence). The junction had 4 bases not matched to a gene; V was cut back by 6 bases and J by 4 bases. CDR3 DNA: TGTGCCAGCAGGCGGGAGGGCTGGTACGAGCAGTACTTC. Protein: CASRREGWYEQYF.

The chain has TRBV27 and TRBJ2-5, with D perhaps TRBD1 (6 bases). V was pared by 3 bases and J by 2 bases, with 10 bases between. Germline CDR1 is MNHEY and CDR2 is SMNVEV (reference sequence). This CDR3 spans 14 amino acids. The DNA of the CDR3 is TGTGCCAGCAGTTTCCGGGACACACAAGAGACCCAGTACTTC. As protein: CASSFRDTQETQYF.

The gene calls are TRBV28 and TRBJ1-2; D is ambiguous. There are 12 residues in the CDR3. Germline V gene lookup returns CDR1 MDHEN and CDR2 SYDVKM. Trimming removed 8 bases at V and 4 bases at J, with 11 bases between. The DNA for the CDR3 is TGTGCCAGCCCCTTTGAGGTCTATGGCTACACCTTC. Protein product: CASPFEVYGYTF.

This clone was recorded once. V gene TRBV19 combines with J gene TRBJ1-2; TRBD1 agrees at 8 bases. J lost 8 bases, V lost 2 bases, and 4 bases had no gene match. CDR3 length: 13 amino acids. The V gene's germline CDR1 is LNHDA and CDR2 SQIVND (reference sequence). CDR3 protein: CASSIQGARGYTF. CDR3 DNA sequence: TGTGCCAGTAGTATACAGGGGGCACGAGGCTACACCTTC.

CDR3 bases: TGTGCCAGCAGCTTAGTAGGTGGGAGCCAGAGAGTTTCCTACAATGAGCAGTTCTTC. The encoded protein is CASSLVGGSQRVSYNEQFF. The rearrangement joins TRBV11-2 to TRBJ2-1; the D gene is possibly TRBD2 (5 bases). V was trimmed by 1 base and J by 1 base, leaving 20 bases between them. Per the germline V gene, CDR1 is SGHAT and CDR2 is FQNNGV. CDR3 length: 19 residues.